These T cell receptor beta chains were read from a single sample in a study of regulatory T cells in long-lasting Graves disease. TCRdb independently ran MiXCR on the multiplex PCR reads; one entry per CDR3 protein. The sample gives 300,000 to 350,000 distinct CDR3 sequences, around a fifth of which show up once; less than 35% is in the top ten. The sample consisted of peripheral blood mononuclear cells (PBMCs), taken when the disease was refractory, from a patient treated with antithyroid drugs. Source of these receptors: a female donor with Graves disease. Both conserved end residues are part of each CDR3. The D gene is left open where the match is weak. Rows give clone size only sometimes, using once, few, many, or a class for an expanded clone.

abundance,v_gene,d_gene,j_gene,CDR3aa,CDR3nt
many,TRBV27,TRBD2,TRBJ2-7,CASSPSTSDEQYF,TGTGCCAGCAGTCCATCAACTAGCGACGAGCAGTACTTC
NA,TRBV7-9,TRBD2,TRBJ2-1,CASSLARLANEQFF,TGTGCCAGCAGCTTAGCCCGACTAGCCAATGAGCAGTTCTTC
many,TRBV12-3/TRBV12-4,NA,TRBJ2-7,CASSYTPYEQYF,TGTGCCAGCAGCTACACCCCCTACGAGCAGTACTTC
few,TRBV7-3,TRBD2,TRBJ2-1,CASSLGLLQFF,TGTGCCAGCAGCTTGGGACTACTACAGTTCTTC
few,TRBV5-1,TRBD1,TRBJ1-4,CASAVGFGTGEEKLFF,TGCGCCAGCGCTGTTGGGTTCGGGACAGGGGAAGAAAAACTGTTTTTT
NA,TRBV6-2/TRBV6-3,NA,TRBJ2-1,CASRPSSNNEQFF,TGTGCCAGCAGGCCTAGCAGTAACAATGAGCAGTTCTTC
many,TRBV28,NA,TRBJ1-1,CASSEDTPALNTEAFF,TGTGCCAGCAGTGAGGACACACCAGCCCTGAACACTGAAGCTTTCTTT
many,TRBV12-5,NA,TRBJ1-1,CASGLVTGGSTEAFF,TGTGCTAGTGGTTTGGTAACGGGGGGTAGCACTGAAGCTTTCTTT
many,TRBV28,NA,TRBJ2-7,CASSIPEGHEQYF,TGTGCCAGCAGTATCCCTGAGGGGCACGAGCAGTACTTC
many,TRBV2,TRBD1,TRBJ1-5,CASSATGGNQPQHF,TGTGCCAGCAGTGCTACAGGGGGCAATCAGCCCCAGCATTTT
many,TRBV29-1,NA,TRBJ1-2,CSVQRDGYTF,TGCAGCGTTCAGAGAGATGGCTACACCTTC
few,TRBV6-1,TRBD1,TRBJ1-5,CASRTGGGGNQPQHF,TGTGCCAGCAGGACAGGGGGCGGGGGCAATCAGCCCCAGCATTTT
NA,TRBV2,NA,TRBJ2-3,CASAPMGGTDTQYF,TGTGCCAGCGCCCCCATGGGGGGAACAGATACGCAGTATTTT
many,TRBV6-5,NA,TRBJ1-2,CASSYGGAGNYGYTF,TGTGCCAGCAGTTACGGAGGGGCAGGTAACTATGGCTACACCTTC
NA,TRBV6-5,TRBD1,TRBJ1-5,CASSFNQGAQPQHF,TGTGCCAGCAGTTTCAACCAGGGGGCACAGCCCCAGCATTTT
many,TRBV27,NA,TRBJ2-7,CASSRSGPPYEQYF,TGTGCCAGCAGCCGTTCAGGACCCCCCTACGAGCAGTACTTC
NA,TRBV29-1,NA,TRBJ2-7,CSVEVQGRGPYEQYF,TGCAGCGTTGAAGTACAGGGTAGAGGACCCTACGAGCAGTACTTC
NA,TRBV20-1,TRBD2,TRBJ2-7,CSAMREVNEQYF,TGCAGTGCTATGCGGGAGGTGAACGAGCAGTACTTC
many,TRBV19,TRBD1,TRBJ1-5,CASSRGTGSNQPQHF,TGTGCCAGTAGTAGGGGGACAGGGAGCAATCAGCCCCAGCATTTT
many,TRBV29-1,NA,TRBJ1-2,CSVEGTNYGYTF,TGCAGCGTTGAGGGAACTAACTATGGCTACACCTTC
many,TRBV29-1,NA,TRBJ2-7,CSVVAQGREQYF,TGCAGCGTTGTAGCACAGGGCCGGGAGCAGTACTTC
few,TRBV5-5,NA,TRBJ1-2,CASSHGRWDGYTF,TGTGCCAGCAGCCACGGACGCTGGGACGGCTACACCTTC
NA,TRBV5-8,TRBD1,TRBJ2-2,CASRPDRAVTTGELFF,TGTGCCAGCAGACCGGACAGGGCAGTGACGACCGGGGAGCTGTTTTTT
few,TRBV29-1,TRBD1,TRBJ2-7,CSVATGGNYEQYF,TGCAGCGTTGCGACAGGGGGTAACTACGAGCAGTACTTC
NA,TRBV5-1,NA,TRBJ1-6,CASALGGDRALHF,TGCGCCAGCGCCCTGGGGGGAGACCGGGCCCTCCACTTT
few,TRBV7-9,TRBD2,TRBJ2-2,CASSLGGHLLAANTGELFF,TGTGCCAGCAGCTTAGGCGGGCATCTACTAGCGGCGAACACCGGGGAGCTGTTTTTT
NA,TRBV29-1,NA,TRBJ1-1,CNVVPGREAFF,TGCAACGTTGTCCCAGGGAGGGAAGCTTTCTTT
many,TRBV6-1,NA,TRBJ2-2,CASSRTENTGELFF,TGTGCCAGCAGTCGGACTGAAAACACCGGGGAGCTGTTTTTT
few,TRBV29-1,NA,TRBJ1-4,CSVGGRFNEKLFF,TGCAGCGTTGGGGGGCGGTTCAATGAAAAACTGTTTTTT
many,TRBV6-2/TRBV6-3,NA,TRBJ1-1,CASSYSRGVAFF,TGTGCCAGCAGTTACTCGAGAGGGGTAGCTTTCTTT
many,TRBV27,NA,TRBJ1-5,CASSFQSPAQPQHF,TGTGCCAGCAGTTTTCAGAGTCCGGCGCAGCCCCAGCATTTT
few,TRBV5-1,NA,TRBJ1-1,CASQGQGRMNTEAFF,TGCGCCAGCCAGGGGCAGGGCCGTATGAACACTGAAGCTTTCTTT
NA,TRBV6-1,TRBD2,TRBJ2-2,CASSFRTSGNTGELFF,TGTGCCAGCAGCTTCCGGACTAGCGGGAACACCGGGGAGCTGTTTTTT
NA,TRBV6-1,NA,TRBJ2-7,CASIGGYEQYF,TGTGCCAGCATAGGGGGCTACGAGCAGTACTTC
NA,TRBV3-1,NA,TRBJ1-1,CASSRTRTENTEAFF,TGTGCCAGCAGCCGAACCAGAACGGAGAACACTGAAGCTTTCTTT
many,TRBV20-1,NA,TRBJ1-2,CSAESSESLNYGYTF,TGCAGTGCTGAGTCGAGTGAGTCCCTTAACTATGGCTACACCTTC
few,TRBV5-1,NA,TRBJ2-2,CASSGSPAGNTGELFF,TGCGCCAGCAGCGGATCTCCAGCGGGCAACACCGGGGAGCTGTTTTTT
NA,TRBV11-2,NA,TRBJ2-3,CASSPGTASTDTQYF,TGTGCCAGCAGCCCCGGGACGGCGAGCACAGATACGCAGTATTTT
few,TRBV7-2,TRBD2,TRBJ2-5,CASSPSLAGKQETQYF,TGTGCCAGCAGCCCGAGCTTAGCGGGGAAACAAGAGACCCAGTACTTC
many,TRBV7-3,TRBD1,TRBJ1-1,CASSLAGTGGYTEAFF,TGTGCCAGCAGCTTAGCTGGGACAGGGGGTTATACTGAAGCTTTCTTT
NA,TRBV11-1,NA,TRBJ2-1,CASSLGAGEQFF,TGTGCCAGCAGCTTAGGGGCGGGTGAGCAGTTCTTC
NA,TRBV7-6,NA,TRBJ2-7,CASSPLAGRGLSYEQYF,TGTGCCAGCAGCCCACTGGCCGGAAGGGGACTCTCCTACGAGCAGTACTTC
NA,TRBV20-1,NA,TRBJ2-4,CSARDRRDKNIQYF,TGCAGTGCTAGGGACAGGAGGGACAAAAACATTCAGTACTTC
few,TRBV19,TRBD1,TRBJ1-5,CASSIEGTDNQPQHF,TGTGCCAGTAGTATTGAGGGGACAGACAATCAGCCCCAGCATTTT
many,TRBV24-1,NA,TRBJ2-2,CATSSPRSRTGELFF,TGTGCCACCAGTTCCCCCAGGTCACGCACCGGGGAGCTGTTTTTT
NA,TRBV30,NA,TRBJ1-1,CAWSRDTTTEAFF,TGTGCCTGGAGTAGAGACACGACCACTGAAGCTTTCTTT
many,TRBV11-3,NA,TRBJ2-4,CASSLEYAQGGNIQYF,TGTGCCAGCAGCTTAGAATATGCTCAGGGTGGAAACATTCAGTACTTC
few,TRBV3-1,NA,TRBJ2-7,CASSQAGDEQYF,TGTGCCAGCAGCCAAGCCGGGGACGAGCAGTACTTC
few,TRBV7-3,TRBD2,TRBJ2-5,CASSSPGTSGGARETQYF,TGTGCCAGCAGCTCCCCCGGGACTAGCGGGGGGGCACGAGAGACCCAGTACTTC
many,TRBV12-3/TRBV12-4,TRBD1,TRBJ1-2,CASSFHRGGYGYTF,TGTGCCAGCAGTTTTCACAGGGGTGGCTATGGCTACACCTTC
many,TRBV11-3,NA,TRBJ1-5,CASSLEGQQNQPQHF,TGTGCCAGCAGCTTAGAAGGACAGCAAAATCAGCCCCAGCATTTT
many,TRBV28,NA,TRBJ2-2,CASSGREQSGELFF,TGTGCCAGCAGTGGTCGGGAACAGTCCGGGGAGCTGTTTTTT
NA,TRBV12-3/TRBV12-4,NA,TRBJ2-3,CASSLETGRTDTQYF,TGTGCCAGCAGTTTGGAGACAGGTCGCACAGATACGCAGTATTTT
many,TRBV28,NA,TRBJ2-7,CASTYGGAPYEQYF,TGTGCCAGCACCTATGGGGGAGCCCCCTACGAGCAGTACTTC
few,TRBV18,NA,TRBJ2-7,CASSPQGTDPYEQYF,TGTGCCAGCTCACCACAGGGGACGGACCCCTACGAGCAGTACTTC
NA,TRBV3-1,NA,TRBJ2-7,CASSQDSNLGEQYF,TGTGCCAGCAGCCAAGACAGTAACCTGGGTGAGCAGTACTTC
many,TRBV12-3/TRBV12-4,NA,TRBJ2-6,CASSTGTTSGANVLTF,TGTGCCAGCAGTACCGGGACCACCTCTGGGGCCAACGTCCTGACTTTC
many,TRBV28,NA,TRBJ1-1,CASSSPAGTTSEAFF,TGTGCCAGCAGTTCTCCTGCCGGGACTACCTCTGAAGCTTTCTTT
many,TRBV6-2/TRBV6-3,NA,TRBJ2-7,CASSYGGPPNEQYF,TGTGCCAGCAGTTATGGGGGGCCTCCCAACGAGCAGTACTTC